One sample yielded the 15 T cell receptor beta chains listed below, sequenced in a study of shared clonotypes between healthy human individuals. Profiled with immunoSEQ multiplex PCR; TCRdb holds only in-frame clones, not every one. The sample has roughly 550,000 clones, over 95% seen once. Naive CD8 populations comprised CD45RO-negative cells positively selected for CCR7, excluding terminally differentiated effector memory CD45RA+ cells. The sequenced material came from naive CD8+ T cells sorted from blood. These receptors all come from a woman aged 25 to 45 in good health.

The genes are TRBV2 and TRBJ2-3, with D perhaps TRBD2 (7 bases). The CDR3 consists of 16 residues. The V end lost 0 bases, the J end lost 5 bases, and 15 bases lay between the germline ends. The germline CDR1 and CDR2 sequences are SNHLY and FYNNEI. The CDR3 DNA is TGTGCCAGCAGTGAAGCGGCCGGACTAGGGGGAGATACGCAGTATTTT. Translating gives CASSEAAGLGGDTQYF.

J is TRBJ2-7 and V is TRBV19, with D unresolved. This CDR3 region has 12 residues. The germline V gene has CDR1 LNHDA and CDR2 SQIVND (reference sequence). The V gene lost 5 bases and the J gene lost 0 bases, with 5 bases spanning the gap. CDR3 nucleotide sequence: TGTGCCAGTAGTGGCGGCTCCTACGAGCAGTACTTC. It encodes CASSGGSYEQYF.

This chain connects TRBV4-1 to TRBJ2-1; TRBD2 matches at 7 bases. J lost 3 bases, V lost 0 bases, and 5 bases had no gene match. This CDR3 is built from 16 residues. Germline CDR1 reads MGHRA; CDR2 reads YSYEKL. In DNA form, the CDR3 reads TGCGCCAGCAGCCAAGATTGGCCTAGCGGCTACAATGAGCAGTTCTTC. This codes for CASSQDWPSGYNEQFF.

The chain recombines TRBV13 with TRBJ1-2; D is uncertain. Germline V CDR1 and CDR2: PRHDT, FYEKMQ (reference sequence). With 0 bases removed from V and 0 bases from J, the gap between germline ends came to 8 bases. The CDR3 runs to 15 residues. The CDR3 region is CASSLGGSPNYGYTF. The DNA for the CDR3 is TGTGCCAGCAGCTTAGGCGGCAGCCCTAACTATGGCTACACCTTC.

The rearrangement joins TRBV27 to TRBJ2-1; D is unclear. The V and J ends lost 5 bases and 0 bases respectively, with 8 bases between them. The CDR3 sequence is 14 residues long. In germline, CDR1 is MNHEY, CDR2 SMNVEV (reference sequence). The CDR3 nucleotides read TGTGCCAGCAGTGACCTCAGCTCCTACAATGAGCAGTTCTTC. The encoded protein is CASSDLSSYNEQFF.

The gene calls are TRBV27 and TRBJ2-1, with TRBD2 identical over 8 bases. The CDR3 loop spans 15 amino acids. The germline CDR1 and CDR2 sequences are MNHEY and SMNVEV (reference sequence). Trimming took 4 bases from V and 6 from J; bases not matched to a gene: 8. In DNA form, the CDR3 reads TGTGCCAGCAGTTCGGAGGCGGGAGGCCGCAATGAGCAGTTCTTC. It yields the protein CASSSEAGGRNEQFF.

Comment on this clone: The sample contains more than one DNA sequence encoding this CDR3. The chain combines TRBV27 with TRBJ2-7; TRBD2 matches at 13 bases. Germline CDR1 MNHEY, CDR2 SMNVEV (reference sequence). V dropped 3 bases and J dropped 7; count of bases not matched to a gene: 0. The CDR3 runs 13 residues. The CDR3 DNA reads TGTGCCAGCAGTTTGGGACTAGCGGGAGAGCAGTACTTC. This codes for CASSLGLAGEQYF.

This clone has just one count. The sample has other DNA sequences that encode this CDR3 too. The J gene is TRBJ1-1, the V gene TRBV27; D remains unclear. CDR1 is MNHEY and CDR2 is SMNVEV in the germline V gene (reference sequence). V shed 2 bases and J shed 0 bases, with 4 bases lying between them. This CDR3 spans 13 amino acids. This CDR3 is CASSLGLNTEAFF. The CDR3 DNA reads as TGTGCCAGCAGTTTAGGGCTGAACACTGAAGCTTTCTTT.

About this clone itself: At one of its ends the junction is not consistent with the germline gene, which may arise from a read error. The sample has other DNA sequences that encode this CDR3 too. The chain has TRBV2 and TRBJ1-4; D remains unclear. From germline, CDR1 is SNHLY and CDR2 FYNNEI. The CDR3 has 16 residues. CDR3 nucleotides: TGTGCCAGCAGTGATTCGCCATCTACAACTAATGAAAAACTATTTTTT. It codes for CASSDSPSTTNEKLFF.

This chain links TRBV27 with TRBJ1-2; TRBD1 might be the D (6 bases). Germline V lookup: CDR1 MNHEY, CDR2 SMNVEV (reference sequence). V lost 3 bases and J 4 bases, leaving 12 bases between the germline ends. There are 14 residues in the CDR3. The CDR3 is CASSFSGAGYGYTF. The CDR3 nucleotides are TGTGCCAGCAGTTTTTCGGGGGCGGGCTATGGCTACACCTTC.

DNA for the CDR3: TGTGCCAGCAGCCCGAGCCTAGCGGGAACTTTTAATGAGCAGTTCTTC. Translated, it gives CASSPSLAGTFNEQFF. This chain joins TRBV9 and TRBJ2-1, with 9 bases aligning to TRBD2. Looked up from germline, CDR1 is SGDLS and CDR2 is YYNGEE. This CDR3 has 16 residues. The V gene end was trimmed by 4 bases and the J gene end by 7 bases; junction bases not matched to a gene: 12.

The chain uses TRBV2 and TRBJ2-1; 14 nucleotides align to TRBD2. V shed 4 bases, J shed 12 bases, and the junction held 8 bases outside the gene matches. Germline V gene lookup returns CDR1 SNHLY and CDR2 FYNNEI. There are 15 residues in the CDR3. In DNA, the CDR3 is TGTGCCAGCAGTGGAGGGACTAGCGGGAGAGAAGGGCAGTTCTTC. Translating it yields CASSGGTSGREGQFF.

The CDR3 is CSVEDRGMAYEQYF. The CDR3, as DNA: TGCAGCGTTGAGGACAGGGGGATGGCCTACGAGCAGTACTTC. The chain couples TRBV29-1 to TRBJ2-7, with 10 bases matching TRBD1. V shed 3 bases, J shed 2 bases, and the junction held 4 bases outside the gene matches. This CDR3 is 14 amino acids long. The germline gives CDR1 SQVTM, CDR2 ANQGSEA.

This rearrangement joins TRBV29-1 to TRBJ2-5, with a possible D match to TRBD2 (6 bases). The CDR3 length is 12 residues. The germline V gene has CDR1 SQVTM and CDR2 ANQGSEA. Trimming stripped 5 bases from V and 4 bases from J, with 11 bases between. The CDR3 spells CSVFPGVETQYF. The CDR3 DNA follows: TGCAGCGTTTTTCCGGGGGTAGAGACCCAGTACTTC.

The J gene is TRBJ2-3, the V gene TRBV27; 11 bases are shared with TRBD2. This CDR3 region has 18 residues. The junction had 10 bases not matched to a gene; V was cut back by 5 bases and J by 0 bases. Looked up from germline, CDR1 is MNHEY and CDR2 is SMNVEV (reference sequence). CDR3 coding DNA: TGTGCCAGCAGTATACTAGCGGGAGTGATTCAAAGCACAGATACGCAGTATTTT. Its translation: CASSILAGVIQSTDTQYF.